Listed below are T cell receptor beta chains from one sample, sequenced in a study of T cell responses to AZD1222 COVID-19 vaccine. Clones were sequenced by immunoSEQ multiplex PCR, and TCRdb holds only the in-frame ones, with some missing. This sample has 100,000 to 150,000 clones, with 75% to 90% found just once. Source: peripheral blood, taken 28 days after the second AZD1222 dose. The receptors come from an adult who received the AZD1222 COVID-19 vaccine. Both conserved end residues are part of each CDR3. D genes are given only for firm matches. The size field is filled for only some rows; it gives once, few, many or a size class.

D	V	J	size	CDR3	DNA
-	TRBV5-1	TRBJ1-2	-	CASSLVVGDGYTF	TGCGCCAGCAGCTTGGTAGTAGGGGATGGCTACACCTTC
-	TRBV5-1	TRBJ2-7	-	CASSLDGLGGPYEQYF	TGCGCCAGCAGCTTGGATGGACTGGGAGGCCCCTACGAGCAGTACTTC
-	TRBV19	TRBJ1-2	-	CASSPQGNGYGYTF	TGTGCCAGTAGCCCTCAGGGAAATGGCTATGGCTACACCTTC
TRBD2	TRBV9	TRBJ2-5	few	CASSVSSGVRETQYF	TGTGCCAGCAGCGTCTCGAGCGGGGTTAGAGAGACCCAGTACTTC
-	TRBV15	TRBJ2-1	-	CATSRDPVGNNEQFF	TGTGCCACCAGCAGAGATCCCGTCGGAAACAATGAGCAGTTCTTC
TRBD1	TRBV19	TRBJ2-1	-	CASHIGTGDNEQFF	TGTGCCAGTCACATAGGGACAGGGGACAATGAGCAGTTCTTC
-	TRBV5-6	TRBJ1-3	-	CASSLRGGPGNTIYF	TGTGCCAGCAGCTTGAGGGGGGGCCCAGGAAACACCATATATTTT
TRBD2	TRBV5-1	TRBJ2-2	-	CASSLGLAGPNTGELFF	TGCGCCAGCAGCTTGGGACTAGCGGGACCGAACACCGGGGAGCTGTTTTTT
-	TRBV20-1	TRBJ1-2	few	CSASWGSSNYGYTF	TGCAGTGCTAGTTGGGGGTCGTCTAACTATGGCTACACCTTC
TRBD1	TRBV15	TRBJ1-1	-	CATSTTGGRWEAFF	TGTGCCACCAGCACCACAGGGGGCCGATGGGAAGCTTTCTTT
-	TRBV19	TRBJ2-7	few	CASSIGGMAYEQYF	TGTGCCAGTAGTATAGGAGGGATGGCCTACGAGCAGTACTTC
-	TRBV19	TRBJ2-2	-	CASSIKDGTNTGELFF	TGTGCCAGTAGTATAAAGGACGGGACGAACACCGGGGAGCTGTTTTTT
-	TRBV27	TRBJ2-7	-	CASHGAGWSSYEQYF	TGTGCCAGCCATGGGGCGGGATGGAGCTCCTACGAGCAGTACTTC
-	TRBV5-8	TRBJ2-7	-	CASSPRADEQYF	TGTGCCAGCAGCCCGCGGGCAGACGAGCAGTACTTC
-	TRBV3-1/TRBV3-2	TRBJ1-1	-	CASSPQAGLWATEAFF	TGTGCCAGCAGCCCCCAAGCAGGGCTCTGGGCCACTGAAGCTTTCTTT
-	TRBV6-5	TRBJ1-2	once	CASSWREPNYGYTF	TGTGCCAGCAGTTGGAGGGAGCCAAACTATGGCTACACCTTC
-	TRBV19	TRBJ1-2	-	CASSMITRTGGYTF	TGTGCCAGTAGTATGATAACAAGGACGGGGGGCTACACCTTC
TRBD1	TRBV11-2	TRBJ1-2	-	CASSEGPGQGYGYTF	TGTGCCAGCAGCGAAGGGCCCGGACAGGGGTATGGCTACACCTTC
-	TRBV5-4	TRBJ1-4	-	CASSFRGPGSEKLFF	TGTGCCAGCAGCTTTCGGGGCCCAGGGAGTGAAAAACTGTTTTTT
TRBD1	TRBV24-1	TRBJ2-3	-	CATSDSVPGQVTDTQYF	TGTGCCACCAGTGATTCTGTTCCGGGACAGGTCACAGATACGCAGTATTTT
TRBD1	TRBV18	TRBJ1-6	-	CASSPLGGGEYSPLHF	TGTGCCAGCTCACCTCTTGGAGGGGGCGAATATTCACCCCTCCACTTT
-	TRBV19	TRBJ1-2	-	CASRAGREASDGYTF	TGTGCCAGTAGGGCTGGCAGGGAGGCTTCGGATGGCTACACCTTC
-	TRBV7-9	TRBJ1-2	-	CASSSRTEYYGYTF	TGTGCCAGCAGCTCCCGGACGGAGTACTATGGCTACACCTTC
-	TRBV3-1/TRBV3-2	TRBJ2-5	-	CASSQEPPGQETQYF	TGTGCCAGCAGCCAAGAACCCCCAGGGCAAGAGACCCAGTACTTC
TRBD1	TRBV3-1/TRBV3-2	TRBJ1-3	-	CASSRRTGAGNTIYF	TGTGCCAGCAGCCGGCGGACAGGGGCTGGAAACACCATATATTTT
TRBD2	TRBV19	TRBJ2-5	-	CASSGTSGGAGETQYF	TGTGCCAGTAGCGGGACTAGCGGGGGGGCCGGGGAGACCCAGTACTTC
-	TRBV6-5	TRBJ2-2	-	CASSLDLTGELFF	TGTGCCAGCAGTCTGGACTTAACCGGGGAGCTGTTTTTT
TRBD2	TRBV2	TRBJ2-3	-	CASSELIAGAKADTQYF	TGTGCCAGCAGTGAATTAATAGCGGGGGCAAAAGCAGATACGCAGTATTTT
TRBD1	TRBV24-1	TRBJ1-2	-	CATSDSIPSPGQPLVSYTF	TGTGCCACCAGTGACTCGATACCCTCCCCGGGACAGCCTCTAGTGAGCTACACCTTC
TRBD2	TRBV7-6	TRBJ2-5	-	CASSSRLAGGQETQYF	TGTGCCAGCAGCTCCAGGCTAGCGGGGGGACAAGAGACCCAGTACTTC
-	TRBV7-2	TRBJ1-6	-	CASSTKVGGYSPLHF	TGTGCCAGCAGCACCAAGGTGGGGGGGTATTCACCCCTCCACTTT
-	TRBV7-8	TRBJ2-7	-	CASSLARARSYEQYF	TGTGCCAGCAGCTTAGCGAGGGCCCGCTCCTACGAGCAGTACTTC
TRBD2	TRBV28	TRBJ2-4	-	CASSTLHGGARNIQYF	TGTGCCAGCAGCACACTGCACGGGGGGGCTCGGAACATTCAGTACTTC
TRBD1	TRBV27	TRBJ1-2	-	CASSRDRGEGGYTF	TGTGCCAGCAGCAGGGACAGGGGGGAAGGTGGCTACACCTTC
-	TRBV14	TRBJ2-1	few	CASSPTGRGRYNEQFF	TGTGCCAGCAGCCCTACCGGCCGGGGCCGCTACAATGAGCAGTTCTTC
TRBD1	TRBV2	TRBJ2-7	-	CASSEQGASYEQYF	TGTGCCAGCAGTGAACAGGGGGCATCCTACGAGCAGTACTTC
TRBD2	TRBV9	TRBJ2-7	-	CASSVASGGEQYF	TGTGCCAGCAGCGTAGCTAGCGGGGGCGAGCAGTACTTC
-	TRBV3-1/TRBV3-2	TRBJ2-5	-	CASSQVQETQYF	TGTGCCAGCAGCCAAGTCCAGGAGACCCAGTACTTC
TRBD1	TRBV28	TRBJ1-2	few	CASRGQGYGYTF	TGTGCCAGCAGAGGACAGGGCTATGGCTACACCTTC
TRBD2	TRBV6-2/TRBV6-3	TRBJ2-3	-	CASSYSTREAGGPGDTQYF	TGTGCCAGCAGTTACTCGACCCGGGAGGCGGGGGGGCCAGGAGATACGCAGTATTTT
TRBD1	TRBV28	TRBJ2-7	-	CASAGGEQYF	TGTGCCAGCGCAGGGGGCGAGCAGTACTTC
-	TRBV6-5	TRBJ1-4	few	CASVEGSGDEKLFF	TGTGCCAGCGTGGAGGGTTCGGGGGATGAAAAACTGTTTTTT
-	TRBV2	TRBJ1-3	-	CASRGDILGNTIYF	TGTGCCAGCAGGGGGGACATCCTTGGAAACACCATATATTTT
TRBD1	TRBV28	TRBJ1-5	-	CASRDRGNQPQHF	TGTGCCAGCCGGGACAGGGGGAATCAGCCCCAGCATTTT
-	TRBV5-4	TRBJ2-1	-	CASSLDGNHWTFF	TGTGCCAGCAGCTTGGACGGGAATCATTGGACTTTCTTC
TRBD1	TRBV9	TRBJ2-7	few	CASSVAEGTGGFHEQYF	TGTGCCAGCAGCGTAGCTGAAGGAACAGGGGGCTTCCACGAGCAGTACTTC